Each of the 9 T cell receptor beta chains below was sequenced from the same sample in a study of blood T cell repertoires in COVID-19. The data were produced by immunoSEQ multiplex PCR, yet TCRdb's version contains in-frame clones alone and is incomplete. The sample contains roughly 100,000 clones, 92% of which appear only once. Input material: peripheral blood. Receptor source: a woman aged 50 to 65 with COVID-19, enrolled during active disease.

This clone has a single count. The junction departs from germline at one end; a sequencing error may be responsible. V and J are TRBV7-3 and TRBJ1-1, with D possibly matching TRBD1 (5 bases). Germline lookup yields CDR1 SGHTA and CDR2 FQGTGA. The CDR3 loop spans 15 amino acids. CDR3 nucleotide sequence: TGTGCCAGCAGCCCAGACCCGGGACTGAAGACTGAAGCTTTCTTT. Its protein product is CASSPDPGLKTEAFF.

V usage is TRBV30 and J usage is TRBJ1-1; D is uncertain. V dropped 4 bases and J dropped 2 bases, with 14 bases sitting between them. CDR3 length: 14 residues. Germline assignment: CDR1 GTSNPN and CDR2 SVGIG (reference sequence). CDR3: CAWNSPQANTEAFF. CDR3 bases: TGTGCCTGGAATTCCCCTCAGGCAAACACTGAAGCTTTCTTT.

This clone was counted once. The CDR3 sequence is CASSYTGNTGELFF. Here the CDR3 DNA reads TGTGCCAGCAGTTACACGGGGAACACCGGGGAGCTGTTTTTT. The genes are TRBV6-6 and TRBJ2-2; D gene uncertain. The V end lost 2 bases, the J end lost 1 base, and 5 bases lay between the germline ends. The germline gives CDR1 MNHNY, CDR2 SVGAGI (reference sequence). The CDR3 is 14 residues long.

CDR3 sequence: CASTRGGNYGYTF. DNA for the CDR3: TGTGCCTCGACTCGAGGGGGAAACTATGGCTACACCTTC. The chain recombines TRBV30 with TRBJ1-2; a weak D match, TRBD1 (6 bases). V gave up 7 bases and J gave up 2 bases, with 14 bases separating them. The germline V gene has CDR1 GTSNPN and CDR2 SVGIG (reference sequence). This CDR3 region has 13 residues. Drawing the rest from reference TRBV30 and TRBJ1-2, the complete variable domain is SQTIHQWPATLVQPVGSPLSLECTVEGTSNPNLYWYRQAAGRGLQLLFYSVGIGQISSEVPQNLSASRPQDRQFILSSKKLLLSDSGFYLCASTRGGNYGYTFGSGTRLTVV.

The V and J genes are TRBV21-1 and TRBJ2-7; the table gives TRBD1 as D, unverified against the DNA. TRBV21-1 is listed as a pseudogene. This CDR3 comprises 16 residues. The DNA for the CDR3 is TGTGCCAGCAGCAAAGGGGTGCCCAGGGAAACCTACGAGCAGTACTTC. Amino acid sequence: CASSKGVPRETYEQYF.

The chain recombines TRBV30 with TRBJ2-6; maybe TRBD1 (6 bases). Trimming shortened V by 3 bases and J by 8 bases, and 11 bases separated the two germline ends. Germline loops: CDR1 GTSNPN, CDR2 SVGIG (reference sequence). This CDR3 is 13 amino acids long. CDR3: CAWRQGSTNVLTF. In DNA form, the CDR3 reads TGTGCCTGGAGACAGGGTTCCACCAACGTCCTGACTTTC.

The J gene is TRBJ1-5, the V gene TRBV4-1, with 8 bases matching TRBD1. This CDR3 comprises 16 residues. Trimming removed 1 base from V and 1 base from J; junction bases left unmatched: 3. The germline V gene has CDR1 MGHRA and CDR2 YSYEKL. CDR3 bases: TGCGCCAGCAGCCAAGTCAGGGGGCAAAGCAATCAGCCCCAGCATTTT. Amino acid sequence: CASSQVRGQSNQPQHF.

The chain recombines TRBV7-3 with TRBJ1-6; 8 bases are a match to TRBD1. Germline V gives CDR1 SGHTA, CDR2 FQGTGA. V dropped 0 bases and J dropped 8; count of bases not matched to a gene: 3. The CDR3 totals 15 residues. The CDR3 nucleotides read TGTGCCAGCAGCTTAACTTCAGGGGGCTATTCACCCCTCCACTTT. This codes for CASSLTSGGYSPLHF.

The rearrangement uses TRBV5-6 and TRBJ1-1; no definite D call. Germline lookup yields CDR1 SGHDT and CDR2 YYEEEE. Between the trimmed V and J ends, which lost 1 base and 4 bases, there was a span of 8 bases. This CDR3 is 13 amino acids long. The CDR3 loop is CASSLWRGTEAFF. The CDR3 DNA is TGTGCCAGCAGCTTGTGGAGAGGCACTGAAGCTTTCTTT.